The next 30 T cell receptor beta chains were all read from a single sample in a study of early stage breast cancer tumors. Generated by immunoSEQ multiplex PCR, the TCRdb table keeps only in-frame clones and is missing some. The data contain around 13,000 clones, about 79% of them singletons. The sample comprised normal breast tissue next to the tumor. The receptors were sampled from a person aged 50-59 years with breast cancer.

The chain is built from TRBV11-2 and TRBJ1-5; weak D call: TRBD1 (5 bases). The CDR3 runs to 13 residues. V was shortened by 0 bases and J by 5 bases, with 5 bases between the two germline ends. The germline CDR1 and CDR2 sequences are SGHAT and FQNNGV. CDR3 region: CASSLDRDQPQHF. In DNA form, the CDR3 reads TGTGCCAGCAGCTTAGACAGGGATCAGCCCCAGCATTTT.

J is TRBJ2-7 and V is TRBV4-3, with a possible D match to TRBD1 (6 bases). The V gene lost 0 bases and the J gene lost 3 bases, with 12 bases spanning the gap. Per the germline V gene, CDR1 is LGHNA and CDR2 is YSLEER. The CDR3 covers 15 residues. The CDR3 DNA sequence: TGCGCCAGCAGCCAAGATACCGGACAGTTCTACGAGCAGTACTTC. Amino acid sequence: CASSQDTGQFYEQYF.

This chain joins TRBV4-2 and TRBJ2-3; 9 bases are a match to TRBD2. The CDR3 has 16 amino acids. Germline V gene data show CDR1 as LGHNA and CDR2 as YNFKEQ. V gave up 4 bases and J gave up 4 bases; unmatched junction bases: 9. CDR3 sequence reads: CASSPRGGLVPDTQYF. CDR3 DNA: TGTGCCAGCAGCCCGCGGGGGGGCCTGGTGCCAGATACGCAGTATTTT.

Points on this clone: Other DNA sequences in the same sample also yield this CDR3. V gene TRBV11-2 combines with J gene TRBJ2-1; 8 nucleotides match TRBD2. Germline assignment: CDR1 SGHAT and CDR2 FQNNGV. This CDR3 has 14 residues. Trimming at V came to 8 bases and at J to 6 bases, leaving 9 bases not matched to a gene. The CDR3 reads CASSRAGGPNEQFF. The CDR3 nucleotides read TGTGCCAGCTCCCGGGCGGGAGGACCCAATGAGCAGTTCTTC.

This sequence joins TRBV15 and TRBJ2-1, with 11 bases matching TRBD1. Trimming removed 4 bases from V and 3 bases from J; junction bases left unmatched: 2. Germline loops: CDR1 LNHNV, CDR2 YYDKDF (reference sequence). CDR3 length equals 15 residues. CDR3 nucleotides: TGTGCCACCAGCAAGGGACAGGGGGACTACAATGAGCAGTTCTTC. Translation gives CATSKGQGDYNEQFF.

This chain connects TRBV7-9 to TRBJ2-7; D is possibly TRBD1 or TRBD2 (5 bases each). V lost 5 bases and J lost 6, with 17 bases in between. Germline assignment: CDR1 SEHNR and CDR2 FQNEAQ (reference sequence). CDR3 length equals 14 residues. In nucleotides, the CDR3 is TGTGCCAGCAGCCGGGACGCGCGTGAAGGCGAGCAGTACTTC. Translating gives CASSRDAREGEQYF.

The chain carries TRBV28 and TRBJ1-4; maybe TRBD1 (6 bases). The ends were cut back, 8 bases at V and 11 bases at J, with 24 bases in the middle. This CDR3 has 15 residues. Germline V gives CDR1 MDHEN, CDR2 SYDVKM. CDR3 sequence reads: CASGVQGGLIGKLFF. As DNA, the CDR3 is TGTGCCAGCGGAGTGCAAGGGGGTCTGATAGGGAAACTGTTTTTT.

The rearrangement joins TRBV7-3 to TRBJ1-1, with D hard to call. The V gene lost 2 bases and the J gene lost 3 bases, with 13 bases spanning the gap. This CDR3 is 15 amino acids long. The germline V gene encodes CDR1 SGHTA and CDR2 FQGTGA. CDR3 sequence reads: CASSLLGTGDTEAFF. The CDR3 DNA reads TGTGCCAGCAGCTTATTAGGAACTGGGGACACTGAAGCTTTCTTT.

In this sample, this clone turned up once. The V call is TRBV4-3, the J call TRBJ1-5, with 8 bases lining up with TRBD1. The germline CDR1 and CDR2 sequences are LGHNA and YSLEER. The CDR3 totals 18 residues. The ends lost 0 bases at V and 0 bases at J; junction bases unmatched: 7. The CDR3 region is CASSQDWGQAVSNQPQHF. CDR3 coding DNA: TGCGCCAGCAGCCAAGATTGGGGACAGGCAGTTAGCAATCAGCCCCAGCATTTT.

This clone was picked up a small number of times. Additional DNA sequences in this sample encode the identical CDR3. The rearrangement links TRBV14 to TRBJ2-7; D is uncertain. The CDR3 consists of 11 residues. With 1 base removed from V and 3 bases from J, the gap between germline ends came to 1 base. CDR1 is SGHDN, CDR2 FVKESK, per germline. CDR3 in DNA: TGTGCCAGCAGCCAAGGCTACGAGCAGTACTTC. Translated: CASSQGYEQYF.

This chain links TRBV13 with TRBJ2-7, with 15 bases lining up with TRBD2. The V gene end was trimmed by 5 bases and the J gene end by 12 bases; junction bases not matched to a gene: 11. The CDR3 is made up of 15 amino acids. From germline, CDR1 is PRHDT and CDR2 FYEKMQ (reference sequence). The CDR3 nucleotides are TGTGCCAGCAGCCCCCCGGGACTAGCGGGGGGACGGGCGTACTTC. Translated, it gives CASSPPGLAGGRAYF. The variable domain in full, completed from reference TRBV13 and TRBJ2-7, reads AAGVIQSPRHLIKEKRETATLKCYPIPRHDTVYWYQQGPGQDPQFLISFYEKMQSDKGSIPDRFSAQQFSDYHSELNMSSLELGDSALYFCASSPPGLAGGRAYFGPGTRLTVT.

The J gene is TRBJ2-7, the V gene TRBV7-2; D gene ambiguous. The germline CDR1 and CDR2 sequences are SGHTA and FQGNSA. The length of the CDR3 is 12 residues. The germline V and J ends were trimmed by 6 bases and 3 bases, with 9 bases remaining between them. For the CDR3, the DNA is TGTGCCAGCAGATCTGGGGTCTACGAGCAGTACTTC. Its translation is CASRSGVYEQYF.

The chain combines TRBV7-2 with TRBJ1-5; 7 nucleotides match TRBD1. Germline V gene sequence: CDR1 SGHTA, CDR2 FQGNSA. The J segment lost 1 base and the V segment lost 5 bases, leaving 8 bases of the junction unmatched. The CDR3 has 16 amino acids. CDR3 sequence (DNA): TGTGCCAGCAGCGTCACGGGACAGCTAAGCAATCAGCCCCAGCATTTT. Its protein is CASSVTGQLSNQPQHF.

The chain couples TRBV10-2 to TRBJ2-2, with unresolved D. V was trimmed by 3 bases and J by 0 bases, leaving 8 bases between them. CDR1 is WSHSY, CDR2 SAAADI, per germline. The CDR3 loop spans 15 amino acids. This CDR3 is CASSDGQSNTGELFF. The CDR3 nucleotides are TGCGCCAGCAGTGATGGGCAGTCGAACACCGGGGAGCTGTTTTTT.

V gene TRBV4-1 combines with J gene TRBJ2-3; 7 bases map to TRBD2. Germline V gives CDR1 MGHRA, CDR2 YSYEKL. CDR3 length: 18 residues. V lost 3 bases to trimming and J lost 6 bases; unmatched junction nucleotides: 18. The CDR3 DNA sequence: TGCGCCAGCAGCCACCACACCGGGCGTGGGGGGGTCGTCGATACGCAGTATTTT. Translated, it gives CASSHHTGRGGVVDTQYF.

This clone is a singleton in its sample. The chain is built from TRBV28 and TRBJ1-4; D is possibly TRBD1 (5 bases). V was shortened by 2 bases and J by 7 bases, with 14 bases between the two germline ends. Germline-derived CDR1 and CDR2 are MDHEN and SYDVKM. CDR3 length: 15 amino acids. CDR3 in DNA: TGTGCCAGCAGTTTAGTACAAGGGCAGGGTGAAAAACTGTTTTTT. Its protein is CASSLVQGQGEKLFF.

The rearrangement uses TRBV19 and TRBJ1-6, with D perhaps matching TRBD1 (5 bases). The CDR3 covers 15 residues. Trimming shortened V by 3 bases and J by 10 bases, and 16 bases separated the two germline ends. Germline assignment: CDR1 LNHDA and CDR2 SQIVND (reference sequence). The chain's CDR3 is CASSIDGAGGSPLHF. The CDR3 coding sequence is TGTGCCAGTAGTATTGATGGGGCAGGAGGGTCACCCCTCCACTTT.

The chain uses TRBV7-2 and TRBJ1-2; TRBD1 is a possible D gene (6 bases). CDR1 is SGHTA and CDR2 is FQGNSA in the germline V gene. With 5 bases removed from V and 2 bases from J, the gap between germline ends came to 9 bases. This CDR3 comprises 13 residues. For the CDR3, the DNA is TGTGCCAGCAGCGTAGACAGGAACTATGGCTACACCTTC. Translating it yields CASSVDRNYGYTF.

This chain uses TRBV11-3 with TRBJ2-7, with D hard to call. Trimming shortened V by 6 bases and J by 6 bases, and 15 bases separated the two germline ends. Germline V gene lookup returns CDR1 SGHNT and CDR2 YENEEA. The CDR3 runs to 13 residues. The CDR3 reads CASSYGALFEQYF. For the CDR3, the DNA is TGTGCCAGCAGTTACGGCGCTCTGTTCGAGCAGTACTTC.

V is TRBV19 and J is TRBJ2-1; 10 nucleotides align to TRBD2. The CDR3 length is 15 residues. Germline V lookup: CDR1 LNHDA, CDR2 SQIVND (reference sequence). Trimming took 3 bases from V and 3 from J; bases not matched to a gene: 2. CDR3 bases: TGTGCCAGTAGTATTAGCGGGAGGAACTACAATGAGCAGTTCTTC. As protein: CASSISGRNYNEQFF.

V is TRBV28 and J is TRBJ2-3; D remains unclear. Germline V gives CDR1 MDHEN, CDR2 SYDVKM. The CDR3 sequence is 12 residues long. Trimming took off 8 bases at V and 6 bases at J, with 12 bases between the two ends. CDR3 coding DNA: TGTGCCAGCGCCGTACCGGCGGATACGCAGTATTTT. The encoded protein is CASAVPADTQYF.

The rearrangement links TRBV9 to TRBJ2-7, with no clear D. The germline CDR1 and CDR2 sequences are SGDLS and YYNGEE. There are 16 residues in the CDR3. The V end was cut by 1 base, the J end by 2 bases, with 16 bases between. In DNA, the CDR3 is TGTGCCAGCAGCGTATCCTCCAAAAAATCCCCCTACGAGCAGTACTTC. This translates into CASSVSSKKSPYEQYF.

This clone was found a few times. The genes are TRBV29-1 and TRBJ2-7; perhaps D is TRBD1 or TRBD2 (6 bases each). The ends were cut back, 5 bases at V and 5 bases at J, with 19 bases in the middle. The CDR3 totals 14 residues. The germline CDR1 and CDR2 sequences are SQVTM and ANQGSEA. CDR3 amino acids: CSVSAGGPSDEQYF. CDR3 bases: TGCAGCGTTTCGGCTGGGGGGCCTTCCGACGAGCAGTACTTC.

The gene calls are TRBV9 and TRBJ2-5; tentatively, D is TRBD2 (6 bases). Germline loops: CDR1 SGDLS, CDR2 YYNGEE. V was clipped by 3 bases and J by 4 bases, with 13 bases between them. The CDR3 extends over 14 amino acids. In DNA form, the CDR3 reads TGTGCCAGCAGCGCGGGACTGGGCCCAGAGACCCAGTACTTC. Encoded protein: CASSAGLGPETQYF.

The V gene is TRBV19, the J gene TRBJ2-1; TRBD1 might be the D (5 bases). Germline V gene sequence: CDR1 LNHDA, CDR2 SQIVND (reference sequence). The V end lost 4 bases, the J end lost 4 bases, and 11 bases lay between the germline ends. The CDR3 covers 14 residues. CDR3 DNA: TGTGCCAGTAGTAGGGGAACAGGTTACAATGAGCAGTTCTTC. The encoded protein is CASSRGTGYNEQFF.

The rearrangement uses TRBV7-2 and TRBJ2-2, with a possible D match to TRBD2 (6 bases). Germline V gene lookup returns CDR1 SGHTA and CDR2 FQGNSA. The V and J ends lost 1 base and 0 bases respectively, with 9 bases between them. The CDR3 runs to 16 residues. As DNA, the CDR3 is TGTGCCAGCAGCTTAGACGGGGGAGCGAACACCGGGGAGCTGTTTTTT. It specifies CASSLDGGANTGELFF.

The chain joins TRBV5-1 to TRBJ2-5, with 13 bases aligning to TRBD2. Unmatched junction bases numbered 13, after V lost 4 bases and J lost 4 bases. Per the germline V gene, CDR1 is SGHRS and CDR2 is YFSETQ. The CDR3 extends over 18 amino acids. The CDR3 sequence is CASSQGGLAGNVGETQYF. The CDR3 bases are TGCGCCAGCAGCCAGGGGGGACTAGCGGGAAATGTGGGAGAGACCCAGTACTTC.

The chain combines TRBV6-6 with TRBJ1-2; tentatively, D is TRBD1 (6 bases). CDR1 is MNHNY and CDR2 is SVGAGI in the germline V gene (reference sequence). The CDR3 has 14 amino acids. The V and J ends lost 4 bases and 2 bases respectively, with 11 bases between them. The CDR3, as DNA: TGTGCCAGCAGTTCGAGCGGACAGAACTATGGCTACACCTTC. Its protein is CASSSSGQNYGYTF.

The rearrangement links TRBV7-9 to TRBJ2-3; D might be TRBD2 (6 bases). Germline V gene lookup returns CDR1 SEHNR and CDR2 FQNEAQ (reference sequence). V was cut by 7 bases and J by 8 bases, with 22 bases left in between. There are 15 residues in the CDR3. The CDR3 region has the DNA TGTGCCAGCATCCCATCAGCTGGCGGGGTCGGTACGCAGTATTTT. Translation: CASIPSAGGVGTQYF.

J is TRBJ1-2 and V is TRBV30; D gene uncertain. The CDR3 totals 12 residues. The germline CDR1 and CDR2 sequences are GTSNPN and SVGIG (reference sequence). V was pared by 4 bases and J by 4 bases, with 10 bases between. CDR3 bases: TGTGCCTGGACAGCTTACCTCTATGGCTACACCTTC. This codes for CAWTAYLYGYTF.